This T cell receptor (beta chain) was captured by sequencing in a study of graft-versus-host responses after intestinal transplantation. Background on the study: Every one of the recipients received anti-thymocyte globulin induction and afterwards took tacrolimus and steroids for approximately 3 years. Notes on the study in general: Some patients had graft-donor T cell macrochimerism, and their allografts showed high graft-versus-host to host-versus-graft clonal ratios. Among recipient marrow samples, GvH clones were found; some appeared first in ileum or blood.

Concerning this clone: Its target is unknown.

With 1 base removed from V and 11 bases from J, the gap between germline ends came to 15 bases. Germline CDR1 is MNHNS and CDR2 is SASEGT. This CDR3 region has 15 residues. Measured with immunoSEQ multiplex PCR; TCRdb has only the in-frame clones, and not every one. The repertoire consists of 75,000 to 100,000 clones, with 91% occurring once and the leading ten covering more than 0.15%. The sequence came from a human donor who was the organ donor for an intestinal transplant. The genes are TRBV6-1 and TRBJ1-6; a possible D gene is TRBD1 (5 bases). The starting material was unstimulated CD4+ T cells sorted from spleen or lymph node cells, obtained before transplant. CDR3 DNA: TGTGCCAGCAGTGAAGTGGTGGGGGGGAGCCCACCCCTCCACTTT. It yields the protein CASSEVVGGSPPLHF.